The 4 T cell receptor beta chains reported below all come from one sample, sequenced in a study of control samples from healthy donors and cancer patients. Data came from immunoSEQ multiplex PCR; TCRdb stores just in-frame clones and leaves some out. The table includes about 250,000 clones, more than 65% detected once. Specimen: PBMCs. Receptor source: an older woman with lung cancer.

The genes are TRBV30 and TRBJ2-7; no reliable D call. V lost 0 bases and J lost 2, with 8 bases in between. CDR1 and CDR2 (germline): GTSNPN, SVGIG (reference sequence). This CDR3 spans 13 amino acids. CDR3 region: CAWSVNTPYEQYF. The CDR3 DNA reads TGTGCCTGGAGTGTAAACACCCCCTACGAGCAGTACTTC.

This chain uses TRBV19 with TRBJ2-7; D might be TRBD2 (5 bases). Trimming left V 5 bases short and J 3 bases short, with 17 bases between. Germline V gene data show CDR1 as LNHDA and CDR2 as SQIVND (reference sequence). The CDR3 runs to 15 residues. CDR3 DNA: TGTGCCAGTAGTCGCGGCGGACGGGGAAACTACGAGCAGTACTTC. It encodes CASSRGGRGNYEQYF.

The CDR3 region is CASSTTSGEQYF. The CDR3 DNA sequence: TGTGCCAGCAGCACCACTAGCGGCGAGCAGTACTTC. This chain joins TRBV21-1 and TRBJ2-7; the DNA was not used to check the table's D call, TRBD2. TRBV21-1 is flagged as a pseudogene. The CDR3 totals 12 residues.

The V call is TRBV18, the J call TRBJ1-4; D gene ambiguous. The CDR3 has 14 amino acids. Germline values: CDR1 KGHSH, CDR2 LQKENI. V was pared by 6 bases and J by 8 bases, with 16 bases between. CDR3 coding DNA: TGTGCCAGCTCCGCATCATCGACCGAAGAAAAACTGTTTTTT. Translating it yields CASSASSTEEKLFF.